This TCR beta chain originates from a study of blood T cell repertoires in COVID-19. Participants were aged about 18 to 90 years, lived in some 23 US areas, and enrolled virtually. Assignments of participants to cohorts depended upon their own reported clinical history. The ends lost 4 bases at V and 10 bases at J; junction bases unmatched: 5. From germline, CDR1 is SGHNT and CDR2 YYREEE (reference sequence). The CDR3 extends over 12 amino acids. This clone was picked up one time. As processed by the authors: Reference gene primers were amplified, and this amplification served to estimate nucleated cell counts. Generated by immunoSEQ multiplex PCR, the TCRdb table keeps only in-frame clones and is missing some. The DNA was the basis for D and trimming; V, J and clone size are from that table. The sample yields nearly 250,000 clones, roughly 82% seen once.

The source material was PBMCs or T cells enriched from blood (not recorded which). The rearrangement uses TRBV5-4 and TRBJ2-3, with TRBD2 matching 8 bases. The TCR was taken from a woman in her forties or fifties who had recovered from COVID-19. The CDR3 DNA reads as TGTGCCAGCAGCCGGACTAGCTTTCCGCAGTATTTT. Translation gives CASSRTSFPQYF. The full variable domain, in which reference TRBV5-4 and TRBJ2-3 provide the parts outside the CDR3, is ETGVTQSPTHLIKTRGQQVTLRCSSQSGHNTVSWYQQALGQGPQFIFQYYREEENGRGNFPPRFSGLQFPNYSSELNVNALELDDSALYLCASSRTSFPQYFGPGTRLTVL.